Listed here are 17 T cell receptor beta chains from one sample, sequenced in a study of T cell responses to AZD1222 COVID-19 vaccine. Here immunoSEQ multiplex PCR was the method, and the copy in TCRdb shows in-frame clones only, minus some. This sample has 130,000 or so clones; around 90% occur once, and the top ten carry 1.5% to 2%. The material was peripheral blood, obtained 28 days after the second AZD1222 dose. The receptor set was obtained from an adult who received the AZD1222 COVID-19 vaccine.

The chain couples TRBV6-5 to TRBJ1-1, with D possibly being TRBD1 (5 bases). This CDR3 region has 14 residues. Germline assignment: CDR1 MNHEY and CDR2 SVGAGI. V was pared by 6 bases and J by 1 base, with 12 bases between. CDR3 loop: CASREEGWNTEAFF. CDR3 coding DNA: TGTGCCAGCAGGGAGGAGGGGTGGAACACTGAAGCTTTCTTT.

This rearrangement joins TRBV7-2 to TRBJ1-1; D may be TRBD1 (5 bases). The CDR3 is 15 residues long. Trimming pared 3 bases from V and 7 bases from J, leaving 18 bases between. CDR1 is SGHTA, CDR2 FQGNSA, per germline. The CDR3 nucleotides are TGTGCCAGCAGCTTTGGGGGTACAGGAGCATTTGAAGCTTTCTTT. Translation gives CASSFGGTGAFEAFF.

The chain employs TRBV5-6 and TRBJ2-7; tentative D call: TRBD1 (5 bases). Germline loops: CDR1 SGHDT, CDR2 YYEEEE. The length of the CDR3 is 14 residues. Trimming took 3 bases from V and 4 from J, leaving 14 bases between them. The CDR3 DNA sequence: TGTGCCAGCAGCTCAGGGTTGGCCCCTTACGAGCAGTACGTC. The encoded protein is CASSSGLAPYEQYV.

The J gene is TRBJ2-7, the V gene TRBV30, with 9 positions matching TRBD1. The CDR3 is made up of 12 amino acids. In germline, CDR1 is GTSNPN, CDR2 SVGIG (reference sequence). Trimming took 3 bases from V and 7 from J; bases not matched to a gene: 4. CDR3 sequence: CAWSFDRGEQYV. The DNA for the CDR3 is TGTGCCTGGAGCTTTGACAGGGGGGAGCAGTACGTC.

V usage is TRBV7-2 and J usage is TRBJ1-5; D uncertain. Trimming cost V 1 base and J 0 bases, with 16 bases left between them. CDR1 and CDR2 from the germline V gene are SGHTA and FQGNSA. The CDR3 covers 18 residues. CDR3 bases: TGTGCCAGCAGCTTAGTGGGCAGTTGGGGTTATAGCAATCAGCCCCAGCATTTT. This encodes CASSLVGSWGYSNQPQHF. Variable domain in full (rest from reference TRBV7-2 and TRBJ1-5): GAGVSQSPSNKVTEKGKDVELRCDPISGHTALYWYRQSLGQGLEFLIYFQGNSAPDKSGLPSDRFSAERTGGSVSTLTIQRTQQEDSAVYLCASSLVGSWGYSNQPQHFGDGTRLSIL.

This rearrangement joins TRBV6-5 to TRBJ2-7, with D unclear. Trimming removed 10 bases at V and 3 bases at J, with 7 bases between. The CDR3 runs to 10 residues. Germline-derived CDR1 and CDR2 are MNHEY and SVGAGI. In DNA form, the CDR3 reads TGTGCCAAGACGAGCTACGAGCAGTACGTC. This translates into CAKTSYEQYV.

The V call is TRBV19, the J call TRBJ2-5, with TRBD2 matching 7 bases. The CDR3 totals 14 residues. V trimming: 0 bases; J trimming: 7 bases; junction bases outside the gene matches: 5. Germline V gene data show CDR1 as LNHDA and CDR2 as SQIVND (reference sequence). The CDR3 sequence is CASSIEGGSGTQYF. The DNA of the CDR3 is TGTGCCAGTAGTATAGAGGGGGGGTCGGGGACCCAGTACTTC.

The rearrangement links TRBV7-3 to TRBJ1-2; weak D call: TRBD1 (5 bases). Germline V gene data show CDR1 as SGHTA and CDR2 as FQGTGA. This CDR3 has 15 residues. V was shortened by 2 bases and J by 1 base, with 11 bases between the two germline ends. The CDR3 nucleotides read TGTGCCAGCAGCTTAGAGGGGCCCTATAACTATGGCTACACCTTC. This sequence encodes CASSLEGPYNYGYTF.

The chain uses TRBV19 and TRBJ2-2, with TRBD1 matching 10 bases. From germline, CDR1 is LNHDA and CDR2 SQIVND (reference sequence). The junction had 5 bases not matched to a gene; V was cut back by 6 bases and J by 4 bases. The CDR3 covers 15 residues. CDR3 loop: CASRTGTGVTGELFF. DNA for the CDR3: TGTGCCAGTAGAACCGGGACAGGGGTCACCGGGGAGCTGTTTTTT.

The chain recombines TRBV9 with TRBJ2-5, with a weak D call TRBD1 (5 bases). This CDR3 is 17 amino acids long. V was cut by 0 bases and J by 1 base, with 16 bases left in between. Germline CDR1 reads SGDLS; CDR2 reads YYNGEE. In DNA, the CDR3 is TGTGCCAGCAGCGTAGCTACGGCAGGGTGGGGCCAAGAGACCCAGTACTTC. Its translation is CASSVATAGWGQETQYF.

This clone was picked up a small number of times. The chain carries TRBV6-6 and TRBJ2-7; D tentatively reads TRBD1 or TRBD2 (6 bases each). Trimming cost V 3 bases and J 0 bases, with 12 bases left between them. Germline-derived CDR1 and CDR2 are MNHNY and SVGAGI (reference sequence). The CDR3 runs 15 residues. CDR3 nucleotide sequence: TGTGCCAGCAGTTATCGACGGGGGCTCTCCTACGAGCAGTACTTC. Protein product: CASSYRRGLSYEQYF.

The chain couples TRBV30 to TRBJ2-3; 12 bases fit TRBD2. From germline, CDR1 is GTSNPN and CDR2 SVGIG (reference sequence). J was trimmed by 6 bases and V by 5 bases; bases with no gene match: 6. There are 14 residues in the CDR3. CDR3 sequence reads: CAWDRTSGDDTQYF. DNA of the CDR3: TGTGCCTGGGACCGGACTAGCGGGGACGATACGCAGTATTTT.

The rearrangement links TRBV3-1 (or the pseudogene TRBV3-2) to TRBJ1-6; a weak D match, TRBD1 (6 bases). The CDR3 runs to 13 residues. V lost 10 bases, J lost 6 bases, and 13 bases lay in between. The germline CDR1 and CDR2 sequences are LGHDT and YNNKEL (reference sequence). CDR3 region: CATNRGGNSPLHF. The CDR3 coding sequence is TGTGCCACCAACCGAGGGGGTAATTCACCCCTCCACTTT.

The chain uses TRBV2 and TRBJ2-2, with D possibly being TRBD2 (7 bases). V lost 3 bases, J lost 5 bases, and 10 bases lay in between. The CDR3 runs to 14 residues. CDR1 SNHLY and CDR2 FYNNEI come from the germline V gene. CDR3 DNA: TGTGCCAGCAGTGAGAGGGGGGGAACCGGGGAGCTGTTTTTT. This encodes CASSERGGTGELFF.

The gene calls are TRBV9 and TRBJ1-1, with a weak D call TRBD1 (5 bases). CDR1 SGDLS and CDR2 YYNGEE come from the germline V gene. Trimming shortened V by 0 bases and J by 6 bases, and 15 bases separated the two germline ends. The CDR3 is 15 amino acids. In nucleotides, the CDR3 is TGTGCCAGCAGCGTAGAGGGACTCCTTAGCGCTGAAGCTTTCTTT. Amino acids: CASSVEGLLSAEAFF.

This chain's CDR3 is CAINRQGPHNTEAFF. The CDR3 coding sequence is TGTGCCATCAATAGACAGGGACCCCACAACACTGAAGCTTTCTTT. This chain connects TRBV10-3 to TRBJ1-1, with 7 bases lining up with TRBD1. Germline trimming cut 7 bases from V and 2 bases from J; bases unmatched to any gene: 10. The CDR3 has 15 residues. CDR1 is ENHRY and CDR2 is SYGVKD in the germline V gene.

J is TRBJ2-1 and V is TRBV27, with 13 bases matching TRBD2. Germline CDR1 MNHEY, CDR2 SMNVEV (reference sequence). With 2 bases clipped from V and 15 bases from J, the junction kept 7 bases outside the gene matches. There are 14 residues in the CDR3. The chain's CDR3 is CASSLTSGRAPGFF. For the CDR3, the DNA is TGTGCCAGCAGTTTAACTAGCGGGAGGGCCCCGGGGTTCTTC.